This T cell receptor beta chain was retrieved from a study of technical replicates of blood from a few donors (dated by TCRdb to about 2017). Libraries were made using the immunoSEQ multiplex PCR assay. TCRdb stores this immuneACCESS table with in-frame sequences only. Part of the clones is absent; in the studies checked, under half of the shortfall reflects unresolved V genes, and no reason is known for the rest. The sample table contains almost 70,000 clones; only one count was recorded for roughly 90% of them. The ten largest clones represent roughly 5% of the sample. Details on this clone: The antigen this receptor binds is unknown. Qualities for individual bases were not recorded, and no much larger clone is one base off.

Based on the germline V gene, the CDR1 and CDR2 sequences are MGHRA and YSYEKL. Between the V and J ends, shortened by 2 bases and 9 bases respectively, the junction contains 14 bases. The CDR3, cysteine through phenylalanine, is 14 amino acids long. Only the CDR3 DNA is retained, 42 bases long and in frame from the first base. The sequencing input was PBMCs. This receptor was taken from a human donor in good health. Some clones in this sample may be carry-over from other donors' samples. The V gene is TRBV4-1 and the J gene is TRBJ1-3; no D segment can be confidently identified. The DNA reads TGCGCCAGCAGCCAAATTATCAACGCGGGCACCATATATTTT. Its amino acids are CASSQIINAGTIYF.